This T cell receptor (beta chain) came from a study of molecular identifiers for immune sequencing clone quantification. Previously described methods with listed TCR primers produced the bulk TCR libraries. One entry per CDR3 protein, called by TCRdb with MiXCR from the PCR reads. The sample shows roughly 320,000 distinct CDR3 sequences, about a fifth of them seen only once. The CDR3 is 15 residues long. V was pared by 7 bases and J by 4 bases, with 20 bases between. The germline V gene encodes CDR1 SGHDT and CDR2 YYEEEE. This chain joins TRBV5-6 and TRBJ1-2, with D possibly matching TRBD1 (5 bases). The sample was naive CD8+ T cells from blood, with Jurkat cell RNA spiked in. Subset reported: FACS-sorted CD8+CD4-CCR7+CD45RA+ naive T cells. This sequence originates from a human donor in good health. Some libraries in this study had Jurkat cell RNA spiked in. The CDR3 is CASGPLGELSYGYTF. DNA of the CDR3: TGTGCCAGCGGCCCACTAGGGGAACTCAGCTATGGCTACACCTTC. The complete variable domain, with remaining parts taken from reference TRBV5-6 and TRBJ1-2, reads DAGVTQSPTHLIKTRGQQVTLRCSPKSGHDTVSWYQQALGQGPQFIFQYYEEEERQRGNFPDRFSGHQFPNYSSELNVNALLLGDSALYLCASGPLGELSYGYTFGSGTRLTVV.